Each of the 20 T cell receptor beta chains below was sequenced from the same sample in a study of T cell repertoires in cytomegalovirus infection. TCRdb reprocessed the reads via MiXCR and lists one record per CDR3 protein. This table has under 300,000 distinct CDR3 sequences, less than 25% appearing once. Their antigens are not known. The specimen was cultured PBMCs, collected from culture after CMV antigen stimulation. These receptors were collected from a human donor in good health (CMV status not recorded). Some clones in this sample may be carry-over from other donors' samples.

This clonotype appeared a few times. The chain uses TRBV12-3 or TRBV12-4 and TRBJ2-1; D perhaps matches TRBD2 (6 bases). The CDR3 spans 12 residues. V lost 3 bases and J lost 13, with 13 bases in between. The CDR3 DNA sequence: TGTGCCAGCAGTTTTCTGCGGGACCGCCAGTTCTTC. Translating gives CASSFLRDRQFF.

This clonotype was detected a few times. The V gene is TRBV7-8, the J gene TRBJ1-2; maybe TRBD1 (6 bases). Germline lookup yields CDR1 SGHVS and CDR2 FQNEAQ. Deletions cut 5 bases from V and 1 base from J, with 14 bases between. The CDR3 runs 15 residues. Written as DNA, the CDR3 is TGTGCCAGCAGCCCTCGAGGGGGTCTTAACTATGGCTACACCTTC. Translated, it gives CASSPRGGLNYGYTF.

This clonotype was recorded a few times. J is TRBJ1-1 and V is TRBV12-5; D unresolved. The CDR3 totals 11 residues. Germline CDR1 LGHNT, CDR2 FRNRAP. The germline V and J ends were trimmed by 6 bases and 2 bases, with 4 bases remaining between them. CDR3 in DNA: TGTGCTAGTGGCCGTAACACTGAAGCTTTCTTT. Translated, it gives CASGRNTEAFF.

This clonotype was found a few times. This chain connects TRBV2 to TRBJ2-7, with D perhaps TRBD1 (5 bases). The V gene lost 4 bases and the J gene lost 3 bases, with 10 bases spanning the gap. Germline V gives CDR1 SNHLY, CDR2 FYNNEI. There are 13 residues in the CDR3. CDR3 region: CASSGQRYYEQYV. CDR3 nucleotides: TGTGCCAGCAGTGGACAGAGATACTACGAGCAGTACGTC.

Only a few counts were recorded for this clonotype. The chain links TRBV28 to TRBJ1-1; D may be TRBD1 (5 bases). Trimming cost V 5 bases and J 2 bases, with 21 bases left between them. This CDR3 is built from 17 residues. Germline V gene data show CDR1 as MDHEN and CDR2 as SYDVKM. This CDR3 reads CASSPHIGGGVNTEAFF. CDR3 bases: TGTGCCAGCAGTCCTCATATCGGTGGAGGGGTTAACACTGAAGCTTTCTTT.

This clonotype was counted between two and nine times. The chain recombines TRBV6-5 with TRBJ1-2; no definite D call. The V gene lost 0 bases and the J gene lost 4 bases, with 9 bases spanning the gap. The CDR3 contains 14 residues. Germline V gene data show CDR1 as MNHEY and CDR2 as SVGAGI. The CDR3 nucleotides read TGTGCCAGCAGTTACTCGCACTCCATCTATGGCTACACCTTC. It translates to CASSYSHSIYGYTF.

The chain recombines TRBV6-2 or TRBV6-3 with TRBJ2-1, with 10 bases aligning to TRBD2. J was trimmed by 10 bases and V by 4 bases; bases with no gene match: 10. CDR3 length equals 15 residues. From germline, CDR1 is MNHEY and CDR2 SVGEGT. The CDR3 region has the DNA TGTGCCAGCAGTTCCTACCCAGCGGGAGGGAGAGAGCAGTTCTTC. Its translation is CASSSYPAGGREQFF.

This chain connects TRBV4-1 to TRBJ2-7; D not resolved. The ends were cut back, 4 bases at V and 4 bases at J, with 17 bases in the middle. The CDR3 runs to 15 residues. Germline CDR1 and CDR2: MGHRA and YSYEKL. The CDR3 loop reads CASSLDSGGPYEQYV. The CDR3 DNA follows: TGCGCCAGCAGCCTAGATTCGGGTGGCCCGTACGAGCAGTACGTC.

The chain has TRBV19 and TRBJ1-3; perhaps TRBD1 as D (6 bases). CDR1 LNHDA and CDR2 SQIVND come from the germline V gene (reference sequence). Trimming took off 4 bases at V and 6 bases at J, with 13 bases between the two ends. CDR3 length: 14 residues. The CDR3 bases are TGTGCCAGTAGTAGGACAGATCTCGAAAACACCATATATTTT. This gives the protein CASSRTDLENTIYF.

This clonotype was counted only a few times. The chain couples TRBV5-1 to TRBJ2-3; 8 bases align to TRBD2. Losses at the gene ends were 0 bases for V and 0 bases for J; bases not matched to a gene: 3. The CDR3 has 16 residues. Germline V gene lookup returns CDR1 SGHRS and CDR2 YFSETQ. The CDR3 coding sequence is TGCGCCAGCAGCTTGGGGACTAGCCTCAGCACAGATACGCAGTATTTT. This translates into CASSLGTSLSTDTQYF.

The V gene is TRBV6-5, the J gene TRBJ2-3, with D unclear. Germline assignment: CDR1 MNHEY and CDR2 SVGAGI. V gave up 0 bases and J gave up 1 base, with 8 bases separating them. This CDR3 contains 15 residues. The CDR3 here is CASSYSGQGTDTQYF. As DNA, the CDR3 is TGTGCCAGCAGTTACTCTGGCCAGGGCACAGATACGCAGTATTTT.

This clonotype was seen a few times. V gene TRBV27 combines with J gene TRBJ2-3, with TRBD2 identical over 12 bases. The CDR3 is made up of 16 amino acids. The junction had 5 bases not matched to a gene; V was cut back by 5 bases and J by 2 bases. The germline V gene encodes CDR1 MNHEY and CDR2 SMNVEV (reference sequence). The CDR3 loop is CASSPWTSGDTDTQYF. DNA for the CDR3: TGTGCCAGCAGTCCCTGGACTAGCGGGGACACAGATACGCAGTATTTT.

The chain recombines TRBV7-6 with TRBJ2-1; D possibly uses TRBD1 or TRBD2 (5 bases each). Germline CDR1 and CDR2: SGHVS and FNYEAQ. V lost 3 bases and J lost 7, with 13 bases in between. The CDR3 is 14 amino acids. The CDR3 protein is CASSFRDGGNEQFF. CDR3 in DNA: TGTGCCAGCAGCTTCCGGGACGGCGGGAATGAGCAGTTCTTC.

This clonotype was seen many times. The J gene is TRBJ1-5, the V gene TRBV12-3 or TRBV12-4; 7 bases map to TRBD1. The CDR3 consists of 14 residues. Trimming took 0 bases from V and 6 from J; bases not matched to a gene: 2. This chain's CDR3 is CASSLADRVQPQHF. CDR3 in DNA: TGTGCCAGCAGTTTAGCTGACAGGGTTCAGCCCCAGCATTTT.

Concerning this clonotype: This may be a read error, as it is one base from a much larger clone. CDR3: CTSSLGVVSGNTIYF. The CDR3 DNA follows: TGTACCAGCAGCTTAGGGGTCGTCTCTGGAAACACCATATATTTT. The rearrangement joins TRBV7-2 to TRBJ1-3; D gene uncertain. Germline V gives CDR1 SGHTA, CDR2 FQGNSA. This CDR3 has 15 amino acids. Trimming took off 1 base at V and 0 bases at J, with 7 bases between the two ends.

This sequence joins TRBV7-3 and TRBJ2-3, with D perhaps TRBD2 (6 bases). The CDR3 is 15 amino acids. V gave up 2 bases and J gave up 5 bases, with 14 bases separating them. Germline loops: CDR1 SGHTA, CDR2 FQGTGA. The CDR3 sequence: CASSLSGTSKDTQYF. The CDR3 DNA is TGTGCCAGCAGCTTATCCGGGACTTCGAAAGATACGCAGTATTTT.

This chain joins TRBV10-3 and TRBJ2-3; TRBD2 matches at 10 bases. Germline V gene sequence: CDR1 ENHRY, CDR2 SYGVKD. This CDR3 contains 16 residues. With 4 bases clipped from V and 2 bases from J, the junction kept 6 bases outside the gene matches. The chain's CDR3 is CAISVRLAGYTDTQYF. The CDR3 coding sequence is TGTGCCATCAGTGTGCGACTAGCGGGCTACACAGATACGCAGTATTTT.

This clonotype was observed a few times. The chain carries TRBV11-3 and TRBJ2-1; D not certain. The CDR3 spans 14 residues. Per the germline V gene, CDR1 is SGHNT and CDR2 is YENEEA. Trimming stripped 5 bases from V and 9 bases from J, with 17 bases between. In nucleotides, the CDR3 is TGTGCCAGCAGCAACCGGGCTTACGGAGTTGAGCAGTTCTTC. This encodes CASSNRAYGVEQFF.

The J gene is TRBJ2-4, the V gene TRBV6-2 or TRBV6-3; D may be TRBD2 (5 bases). V was pared by 6 bases and J by 0 bases, with 9 bases between. CDR1 is MNHEY and CDR2 is SVGEGT in the germline V gene. This CDR3 region has 14 residues. DNA for the CDR3: TGTGCCAGCAGCAGCGGCCCAGCCAAAAACATTCAGTACTTC. Protein sequence: CASSSGPAKNIQYF.

V gene TRBV24-1 combines with J gene TRBJ2-6; D unclear. V dropped 4 bases and J dropped 6 bases, with 3 bases sitting between them. Germline lookup yields CDR1 KGHDR and CDR2 SFDVKD. The CDR3 length is 12 residues. Here the CDR3 DNA reads TGTGCCACCAGTGAACAGGCCAACGTCCTGACTTTC. Amino acid sequence: CATSEQANVLTF.